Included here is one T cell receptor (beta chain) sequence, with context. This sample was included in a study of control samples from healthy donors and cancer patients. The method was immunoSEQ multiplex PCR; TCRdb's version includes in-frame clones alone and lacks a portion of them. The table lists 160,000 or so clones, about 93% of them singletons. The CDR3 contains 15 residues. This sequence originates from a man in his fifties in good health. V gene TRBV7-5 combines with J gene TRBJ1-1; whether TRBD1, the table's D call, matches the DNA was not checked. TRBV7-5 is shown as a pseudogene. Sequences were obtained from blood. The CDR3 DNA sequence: TGTGCCAGAAGCTTAAAGCGACAGATGAACACTGAAGCTTTCTTT. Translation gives CARSLKRQMNTEAFF.